The 2 T cell receptor beta chains presented below share a single source sample, sequenced in a study of T cell responses to AZD1222 COVID-19 vaccine (TCRdb year 2021). Read against the paper, the sample's time point label means: baseline before first vaccination. Libraries were prepared through the immunoSEQ multiplex PCR assay. TCRdb re-hosts the immuneACCESS table, in-frame sequences only. Its copies lack some clones; in the studies checked, an unresolved V gene accounts for under half of them, and the cause for the rest is not known. The sample records some 95,000 clones, approximately 86% of which are singletons. Clones ranked in the top ten supply roughly 6% of the sample. The sample in question was peripheral blood, obtained on day 0 of AZD1222 vaccination. Receptor source: an adult in good health.

The chain carries TRBV29-1 and TRBJ2-2; no definite D call. Germline V gives CDR1 SQVTM, CDR2 ANQGSEA. The ends were cut back, 6 bases at V and 3 bases at J, with 5 bases in the middle. The length of the CDR3 is 11 residues. The CDR3 sequence is CSVVDTGELFF. The CDR3 coding sequence is TGCAGCGTGGTGGACACCGGGGAGCTGTTTTTT.

This clone was seen only once. V usage is TRBV2 and J usage is TRBJ1-6, with D unclear. The V gene lost 5 bases and the J gene lost 4 bases, with 9 bases spanning the gap. This CDR3 spans 14 amino acids. Germline loops: CDR1 SNHLY, CDR2 FYNNEI. The CDR3 protein is CASSIDYYNSPLHF. The CDR3 region has the DNA TGTGCCAGCAGTATCGACTATTATAATTCACCCCTCCACTTT.